The clone carrying this T cell receptor (beta chain) was picked up one time. Germline trimming cut 1 base from V and 5 bases from J; bases unmatched to any gene: 5. CDR1 is DFQATT and CDR2 is SNEGSKA in the germline V gene (reference sequence). This CDR3 comprises 13 residues. Reverse transcription of 0.5 to 1 ug RNA was performed with random hexamers. The authors amplified TCR beta CDR3 across 54 Vbeta and 13 Jbeta using immunoSEQ multiplex PCR. TCRdb re-called the immunoSEQ multiplex PCR reads with MiXCR, one entry per CDR3 protein. The sample records about 49,000 distinct CDR3 sequences, roughly 93% being singletons. The data belong to a study of CD8 T cells in Susac syndrome.

The sequencing sample was made of CD8+ T cells from PBMCs. The TCR originated in a human donor in good health. The chain couples TRBV20-1 to TRBJ2-7; 7 nucleotides align to TRBD1. CDR3 DNA: TGCAGTGCTAGAGGGGGGACAGATCACGAGCAGTACTTC. This codes for CSARGGTDHEQYF.